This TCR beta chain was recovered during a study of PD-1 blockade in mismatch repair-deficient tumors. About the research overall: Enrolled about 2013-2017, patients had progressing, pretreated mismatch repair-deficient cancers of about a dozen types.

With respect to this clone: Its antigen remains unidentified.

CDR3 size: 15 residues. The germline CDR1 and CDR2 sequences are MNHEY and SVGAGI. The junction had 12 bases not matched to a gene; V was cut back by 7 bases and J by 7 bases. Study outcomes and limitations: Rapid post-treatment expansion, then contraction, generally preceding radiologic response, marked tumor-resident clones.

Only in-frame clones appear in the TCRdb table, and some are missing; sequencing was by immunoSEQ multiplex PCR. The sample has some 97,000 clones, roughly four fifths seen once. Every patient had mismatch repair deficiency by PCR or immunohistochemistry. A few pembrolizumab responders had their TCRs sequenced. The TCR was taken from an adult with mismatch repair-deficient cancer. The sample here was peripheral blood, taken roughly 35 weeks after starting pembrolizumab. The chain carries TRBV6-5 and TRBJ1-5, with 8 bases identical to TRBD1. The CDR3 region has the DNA TGTGCCAGCATGGAAGGACAGGGAGTGACGCAGCCCCAGCATTTT. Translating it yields CASMEGQGVTQPQHF.